A selection of T cell receptor beta chains follows, all from one sample in a study of T cell responses to AZD1222 COVID-19 vaccine. Sequenced by immunoSEQ multiplex PCR; TCRdb stores in-frame clones only, minus some. Of more than 95,000 clones in the sample, 89% were seen once. The material was peripheral blood, obtained on day 0 of AZD1222 vaccination. The source of these receptors is an adult in good health. CDR3s include the opening cysteine and the closing phenylalanine or tryptophan. D genes are given only for firm matches. Some rows have no size entry. The others give once, few or many, or a class for an expanded clone.

j_gene,v_gene,abundance,d_gene,CDR3aa,CDR3nt
TRBJ1-3,TRBV19,NA,TRBD1,CASGDRAGNTIYF,TGTGCCAGTGGTGACAGGGCTGGAAACACCATATATTTT
TRBJ1-2,TRBV2,NA,NA,CASSTHRASNYGYTF,TGTGCCAGCAGTACCCACAGGGCTTCTAACTATGGCTACACCTTC
TRBJ2-3,TRBV7-2,NA,TRBD2,CASSQPGTSGGVSTDTQYF,TGTGCCAGCAGCCAACCGGGGACTAGCGGGGGGGTGAGCACAGATACGCAGTATTTT
TRBJ2-1,TRBV5-1,NA,TRBD1,CASSDDRERYNEQFF,TGCGCCAGCAGCGACGACAGGGAGAGATACAATGAGCAGTTCTTC
TRBJ1-2,TRBV6-2/TRBV6-3,NA,NA,CASSDRRDNYGYTF,TGTGCCAGCAGTGACAGGCGGGATAACTATGGCTACACCTTC
TRBJ1-1,TRBV14,NA,NA,CASSSRMNTEAFF,TGTGCCAGCAGCAGTAGAATGAACACTGAAGCTTTCTTT
TRBJ2-3,TRBV5-1,once,NA,CASSLTPRGTDTQYF,TGCGCCAGCAGCTTGACCCCGCGGGGTACAGATACGCAGTATTTT
TRBJ1-1,TRBV5-1,NA,NA,CASSLSITEAFF,TGCGCCAGCAGCTTGAGTATTACTGAAGCTTTCTTT
TRBJ1-1,TRBV27,NA,NA,CASSLTRVTEAFF,TGTGCCAGCAGTTTAACCAGGGTTACTGAAGCTTTCTTT
TRBJ2-1,TRBV7-8,NA,NA,CASSLRGAEPLYNEQFF,TGTGCCAGCAGCCTCCGGGGGGCCGAACCCCTCTACAATGAGCAGTTCTTC